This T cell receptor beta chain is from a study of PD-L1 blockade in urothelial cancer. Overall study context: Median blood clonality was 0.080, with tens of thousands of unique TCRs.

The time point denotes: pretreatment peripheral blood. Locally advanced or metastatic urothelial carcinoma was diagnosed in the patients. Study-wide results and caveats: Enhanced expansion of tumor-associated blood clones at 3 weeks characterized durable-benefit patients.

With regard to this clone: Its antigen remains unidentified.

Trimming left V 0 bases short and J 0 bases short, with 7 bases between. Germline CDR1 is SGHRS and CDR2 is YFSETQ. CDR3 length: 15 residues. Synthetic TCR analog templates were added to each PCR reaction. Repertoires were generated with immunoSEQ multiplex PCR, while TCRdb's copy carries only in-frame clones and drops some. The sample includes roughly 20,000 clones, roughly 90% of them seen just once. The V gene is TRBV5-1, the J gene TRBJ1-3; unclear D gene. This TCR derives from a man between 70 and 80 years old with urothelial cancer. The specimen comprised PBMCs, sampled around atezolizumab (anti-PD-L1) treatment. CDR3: CASSLEPYSGNTIYF. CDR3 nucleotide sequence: TGCGCCAGCAGCTTGGAGCCATACTCTGGAAACACCATATATTTT.